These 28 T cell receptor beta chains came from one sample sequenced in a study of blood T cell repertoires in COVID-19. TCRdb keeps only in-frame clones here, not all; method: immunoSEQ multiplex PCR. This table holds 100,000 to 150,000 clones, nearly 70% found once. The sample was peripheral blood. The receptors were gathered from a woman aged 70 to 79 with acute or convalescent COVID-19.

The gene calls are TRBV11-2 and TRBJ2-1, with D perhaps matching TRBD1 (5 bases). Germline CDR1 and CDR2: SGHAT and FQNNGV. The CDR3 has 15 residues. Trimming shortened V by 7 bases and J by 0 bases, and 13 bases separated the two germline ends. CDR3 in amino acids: CASTLRGSSYNEQFF. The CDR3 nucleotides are TGTGCCAGCACCCTTAGGGGTAGCTCCTACAATGAGCAGTTCTTC.

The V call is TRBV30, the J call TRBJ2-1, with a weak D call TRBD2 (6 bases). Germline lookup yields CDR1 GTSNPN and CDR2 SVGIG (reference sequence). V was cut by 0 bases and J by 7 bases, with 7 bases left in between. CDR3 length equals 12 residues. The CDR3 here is CAWSVSGNEQFF. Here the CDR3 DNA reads TGTGCCTGGAGTGTAAGCGGGAATGAGCAGTTCTTC.

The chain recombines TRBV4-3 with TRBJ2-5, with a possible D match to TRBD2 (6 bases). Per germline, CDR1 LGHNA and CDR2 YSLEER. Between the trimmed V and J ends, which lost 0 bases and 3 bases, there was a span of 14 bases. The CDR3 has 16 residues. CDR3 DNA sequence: TGCGCCAGCAGCCAAGATTGGGCGGGACCTGAAGAGACCCAGTACTTC. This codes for CASSQDWAGPEETQYF.

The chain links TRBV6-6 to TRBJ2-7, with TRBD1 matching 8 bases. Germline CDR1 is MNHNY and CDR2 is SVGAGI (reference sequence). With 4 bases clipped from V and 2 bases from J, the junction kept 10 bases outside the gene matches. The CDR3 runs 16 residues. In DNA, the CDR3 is TGTGCCAGCAGTTCGGGACAGGCCCCAAGTACCTACGAGCAGTACTTC. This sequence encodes CASSSGQAPSTYEQYF.

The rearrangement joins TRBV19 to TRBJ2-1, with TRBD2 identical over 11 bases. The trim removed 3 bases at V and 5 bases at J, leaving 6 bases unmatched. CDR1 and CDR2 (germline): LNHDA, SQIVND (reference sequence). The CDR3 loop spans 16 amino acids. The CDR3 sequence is CASSILAGGNHNEQFF. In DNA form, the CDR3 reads TGTGCCAGTAGTATTTTAGCGGGGGGGAATCACAATGAGCAGTTCTTC.

The CDR3 DNA reads TGTGCCAGCAAGCGGGAGGGCCTCACAGATACGCAGTATTTT. Amino acid sequence: CASKREGLTDTQYF. The rearrangement uses TRBV19 and TRBJ2-3, with 10 bases aligning to TRBD2. CDR1 is LNHDA and CDR2 is SQIVND in the germline V gene (reference sequence). Trimming removed 9 bases from V and 2 bases from J; junction bases left unmatched: 5. This CDR3 is 14 amino acids long.

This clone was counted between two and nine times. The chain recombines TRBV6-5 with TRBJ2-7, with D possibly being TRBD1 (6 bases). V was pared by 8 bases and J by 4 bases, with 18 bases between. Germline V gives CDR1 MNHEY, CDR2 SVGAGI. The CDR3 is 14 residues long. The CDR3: CASLRTVNLYEQYF. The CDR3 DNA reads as TGTGCCAGCCTTCGGACAGTCAACCTATACGAGCAGTACTTC.

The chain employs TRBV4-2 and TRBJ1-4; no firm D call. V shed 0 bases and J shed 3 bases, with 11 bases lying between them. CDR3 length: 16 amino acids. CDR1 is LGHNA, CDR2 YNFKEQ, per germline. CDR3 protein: CASSQDFVGANEKLFF. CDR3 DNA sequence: TGTGCCAGCAGCCAAGATTTTGTTGGAGCTAATGAAAAACTGTTTTTT.

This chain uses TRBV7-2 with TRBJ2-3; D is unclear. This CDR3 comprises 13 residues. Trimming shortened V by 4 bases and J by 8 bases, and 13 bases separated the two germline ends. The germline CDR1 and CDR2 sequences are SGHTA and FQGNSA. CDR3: CASSSLSRGTQYF. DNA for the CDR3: TGTGCCAGCAGCTCCCTTTCCAGAGGTACGCAGTATTTT.

In DNA, the CDR3 is TGCGCCAGCAGCTTGGGCCCGGAGAACCCGAACACCGGGGAGCTGTTTTTT. Translation gives CASSLGPENPNTGELFF. The gene calls are TRBV5-1 and TRBJ2-2; D is unclear. Trimming pared 0 bases from V and 0 bases from J, leaving 12 bases between. This CDR3 spans 17 amino acids. Looked up from germline, CDR1 is SGHRS and CDR2 is YFSETQ.

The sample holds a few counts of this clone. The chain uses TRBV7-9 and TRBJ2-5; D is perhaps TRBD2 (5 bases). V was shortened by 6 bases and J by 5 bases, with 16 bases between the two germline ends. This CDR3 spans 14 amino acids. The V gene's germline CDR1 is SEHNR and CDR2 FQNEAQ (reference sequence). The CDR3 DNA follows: TGTGCCAGCAGAAGATTAACTGGCGGGGAGACCCAGTACTTC. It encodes CASRRLTGGETQYF.

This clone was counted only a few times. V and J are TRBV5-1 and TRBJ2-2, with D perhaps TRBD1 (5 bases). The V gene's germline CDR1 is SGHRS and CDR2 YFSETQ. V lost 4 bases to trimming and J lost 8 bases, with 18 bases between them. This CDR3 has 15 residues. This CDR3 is CASSPKDPGAGELFF. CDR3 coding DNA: TGCGCCAGCAGCCCAAAAGACCCTGGGGCTGGGGAGCTGTTTTTT.

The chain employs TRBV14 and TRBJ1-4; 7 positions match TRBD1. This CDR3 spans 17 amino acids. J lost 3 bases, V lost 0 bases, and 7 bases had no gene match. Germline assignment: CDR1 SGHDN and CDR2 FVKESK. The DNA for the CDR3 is TGTGCCAGCAGCCAAGAGCAATACAGGGGACCTAATGAAAAACTGTTTTTT. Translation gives CASSQEQYRGPNEKLFF.

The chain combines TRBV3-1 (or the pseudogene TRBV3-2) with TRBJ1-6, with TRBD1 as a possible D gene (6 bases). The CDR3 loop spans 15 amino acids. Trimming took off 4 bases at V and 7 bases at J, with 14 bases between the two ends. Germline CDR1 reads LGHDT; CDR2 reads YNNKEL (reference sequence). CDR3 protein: CASSPGDRLNSPLHF. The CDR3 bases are TGTGCCAGCAGCCCAGGCGACAGGCTAAATTCACCCCTCCACTTT.

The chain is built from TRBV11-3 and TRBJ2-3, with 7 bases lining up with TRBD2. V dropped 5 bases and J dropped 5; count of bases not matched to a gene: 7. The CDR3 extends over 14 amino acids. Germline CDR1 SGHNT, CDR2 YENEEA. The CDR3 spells CASSLGSGGDTQYF. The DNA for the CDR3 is TGTGCCAGCAGCCTGGGTTCGGGGGGAGATACGCAGTATTTT. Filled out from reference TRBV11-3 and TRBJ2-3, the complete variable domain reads EAGVVQSPRYKIIEKKQPVAFWCNPISGHNTLYWYLQNLGQGPELLIRYENEEAVDDSQLPKDRFSAERLKGVDSTLKIQPAELGDSAVYLCASSLGSGGDTQYFGPGTRLTVL.

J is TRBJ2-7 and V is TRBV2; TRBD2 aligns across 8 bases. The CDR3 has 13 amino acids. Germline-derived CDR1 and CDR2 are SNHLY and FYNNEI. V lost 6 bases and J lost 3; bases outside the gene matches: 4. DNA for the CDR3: TGTGCCAGCAGCGGGACTAGAGGCTACGAGCAGTACTTC. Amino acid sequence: CASSGTRGYEQYF.

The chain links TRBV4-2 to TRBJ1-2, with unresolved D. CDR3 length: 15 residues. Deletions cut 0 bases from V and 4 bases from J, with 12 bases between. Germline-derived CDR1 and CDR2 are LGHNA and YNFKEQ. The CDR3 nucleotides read TGTGCCAGCAGCCAAGATTCAAGGCAGGTCTATGGCTACACCTTC. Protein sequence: CASSQDSRQVYGYTF.

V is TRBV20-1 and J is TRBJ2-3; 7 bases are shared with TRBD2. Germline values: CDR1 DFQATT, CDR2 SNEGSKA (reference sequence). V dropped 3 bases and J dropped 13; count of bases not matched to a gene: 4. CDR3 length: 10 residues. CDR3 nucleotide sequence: TGCAGTGCTAGCGGGGGGACTGAGTATTTT. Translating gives CSASGGTEYF.

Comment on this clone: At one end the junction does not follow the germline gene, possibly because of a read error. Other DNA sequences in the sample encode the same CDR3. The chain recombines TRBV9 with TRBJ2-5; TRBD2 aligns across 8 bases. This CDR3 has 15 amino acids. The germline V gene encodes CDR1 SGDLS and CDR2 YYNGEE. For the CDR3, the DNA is TGCGCCCGCCGCGCGGGGGGCGGGGGCCTAGAGACCCAGTACTTC. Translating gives CARRAGGGGLETQYF.

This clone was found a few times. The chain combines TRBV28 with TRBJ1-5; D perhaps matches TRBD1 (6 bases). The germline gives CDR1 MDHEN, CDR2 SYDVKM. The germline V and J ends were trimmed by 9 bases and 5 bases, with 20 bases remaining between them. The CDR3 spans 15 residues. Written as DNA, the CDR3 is TGTGCCAGTGAAAAAAATGGGGCAGGGGATCAGCCCCAGCATTTT. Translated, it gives CASEKNGAGDQPQHF.

The chain's CDR3 is CASSSSRTGNTEAFF. The CDR3 DNA follows: TGTGCCAGCAGTTCTTCCCGGACAGGGAACACTGAAGCTTTCTTT. The chain links TRBV28 to TRBJ1-1, with 7 bases fitting TRBD1. From germline, CDR1 is MDHEN and CDR2 SYDVKM. The CDR3 length is 15 residues. J lost 1 base, V lost 4 bases, and 6 bases had no gene match.

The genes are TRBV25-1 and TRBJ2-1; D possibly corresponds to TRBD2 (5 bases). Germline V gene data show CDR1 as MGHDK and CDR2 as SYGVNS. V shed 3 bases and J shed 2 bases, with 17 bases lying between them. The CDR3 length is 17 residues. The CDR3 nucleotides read TGTGCCAGCAGTGATTCCCAACTAGAGGGAACCTACAATGAGCAGTTCTTC. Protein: CASSDSQLEGTYNEQFF.

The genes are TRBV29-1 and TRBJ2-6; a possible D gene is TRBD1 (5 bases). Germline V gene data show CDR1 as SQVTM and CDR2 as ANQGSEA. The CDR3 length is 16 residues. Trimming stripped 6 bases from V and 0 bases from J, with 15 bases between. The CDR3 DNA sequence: TGCAGCGTCCAGGGTGGGTTCCACTCTGGGGCCAACGTCCTGACTTTC. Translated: CSVQGGFHSGANVLTF.

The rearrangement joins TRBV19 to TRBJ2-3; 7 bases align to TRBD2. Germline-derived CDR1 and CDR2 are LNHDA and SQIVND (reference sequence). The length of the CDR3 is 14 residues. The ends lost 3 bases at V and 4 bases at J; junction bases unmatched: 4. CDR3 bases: TGTGCCAGTAGTATTGGGCTAGCGGCAGATACGCAGTATTTT. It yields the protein CASSIGLAADTQYF.

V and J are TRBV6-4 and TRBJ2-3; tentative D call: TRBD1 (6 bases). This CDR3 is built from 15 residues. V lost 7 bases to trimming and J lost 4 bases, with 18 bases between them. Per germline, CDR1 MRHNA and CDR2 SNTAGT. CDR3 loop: CASTLTPDRPDTQYF. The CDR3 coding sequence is TGTGCCAGCACCCTGACCCCCGACAGGCCAGATACGCAGTATTTT.

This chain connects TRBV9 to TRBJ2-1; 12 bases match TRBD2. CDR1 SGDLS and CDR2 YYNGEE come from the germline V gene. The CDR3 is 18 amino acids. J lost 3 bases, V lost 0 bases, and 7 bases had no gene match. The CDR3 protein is CASSVGRLAGDIYNEQFF. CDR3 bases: TGTGCCAGCAGCGTAGGGCGACTAGCGGGAGATATCTACAATGAGCAGTTCTTC.

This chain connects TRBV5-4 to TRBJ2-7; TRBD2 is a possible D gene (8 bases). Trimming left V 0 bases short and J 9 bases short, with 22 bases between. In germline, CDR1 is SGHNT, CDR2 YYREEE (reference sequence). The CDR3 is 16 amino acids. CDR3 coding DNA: TGTGCCAGCAGCTTGGGTCCGAGGGGGCGGGGGGTTAGGCAGTACTTC. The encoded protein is CASSLGPRGRGVRQYF.

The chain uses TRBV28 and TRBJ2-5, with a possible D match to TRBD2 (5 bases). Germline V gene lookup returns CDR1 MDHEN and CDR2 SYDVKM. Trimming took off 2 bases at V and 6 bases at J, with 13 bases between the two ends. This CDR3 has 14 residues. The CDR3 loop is CASSLVQEEKTQYF. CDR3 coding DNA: TGTGCCAGCAGTTTAGTGCAGGAGGAGAAGACCCAGTACTTC.